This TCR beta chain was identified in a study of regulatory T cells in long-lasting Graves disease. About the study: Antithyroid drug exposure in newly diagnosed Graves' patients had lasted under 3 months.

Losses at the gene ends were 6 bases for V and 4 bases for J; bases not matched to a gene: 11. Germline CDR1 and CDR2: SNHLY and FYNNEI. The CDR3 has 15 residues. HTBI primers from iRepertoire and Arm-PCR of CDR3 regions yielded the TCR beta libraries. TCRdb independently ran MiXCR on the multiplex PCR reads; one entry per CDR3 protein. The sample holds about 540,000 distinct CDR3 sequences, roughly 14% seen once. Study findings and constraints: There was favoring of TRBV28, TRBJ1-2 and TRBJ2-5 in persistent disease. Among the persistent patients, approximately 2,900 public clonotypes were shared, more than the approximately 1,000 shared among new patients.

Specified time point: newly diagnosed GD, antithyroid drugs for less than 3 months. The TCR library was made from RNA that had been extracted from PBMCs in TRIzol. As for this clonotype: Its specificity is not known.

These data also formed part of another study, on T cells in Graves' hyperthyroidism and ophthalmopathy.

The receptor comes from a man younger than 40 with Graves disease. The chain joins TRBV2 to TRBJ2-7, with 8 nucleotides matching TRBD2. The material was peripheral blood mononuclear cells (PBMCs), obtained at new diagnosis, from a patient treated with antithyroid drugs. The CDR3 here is CASSIAGTSGYEQYF. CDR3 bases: TGTGCCAGCAGCATAGCCGGGACTAGTGGATACGAGCAGTACTTC.